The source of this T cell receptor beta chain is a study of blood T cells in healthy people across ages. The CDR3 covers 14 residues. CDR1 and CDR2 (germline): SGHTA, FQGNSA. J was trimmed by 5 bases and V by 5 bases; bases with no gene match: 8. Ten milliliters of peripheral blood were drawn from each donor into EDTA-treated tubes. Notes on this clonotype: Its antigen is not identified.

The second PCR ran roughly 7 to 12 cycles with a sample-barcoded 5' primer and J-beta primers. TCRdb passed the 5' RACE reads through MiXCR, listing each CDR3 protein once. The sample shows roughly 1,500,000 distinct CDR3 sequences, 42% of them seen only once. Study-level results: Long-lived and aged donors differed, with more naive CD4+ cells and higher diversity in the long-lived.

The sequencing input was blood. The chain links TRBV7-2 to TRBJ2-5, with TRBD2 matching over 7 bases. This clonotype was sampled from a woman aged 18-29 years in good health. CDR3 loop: CASSGWRERETQYF. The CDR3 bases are TGTGCCAGCAGCGGATGGCGGGAGCGGGAGACCCAGTACTTC.